Reported below is one TCR beta chain. The sample comes from a study of radiotherapy plus CTLA-4 blockade in lung cancer. V gave up 1 base and J gave up 0 bases, with 13 bases separating them. Germline values: CDR1 LGHNT, CDR2 FRNRAP. The CDR3 loop spans 17 amino acids. The data were produced by immunoSEQ multiplex PCR, yet TCRdb's version contains in-frame clones alone and is incomplete. The sample records some 120,000 clones, 81% being singletons. The TCR comes from a human donor with non-small cell lung cancer that progressed on radiotherapy plus ipilimumab. Some clones in this sample may be carry-over from other donors' samples. The chain recombines TRBV12-5 with TRBJ2-4; TRBD1 might be the D (6 bases). The starting material was peripheral blood, obtained from a patient treated with radiotherapy plus ipilimumab. CDR3 in DNA: TGTGCTAGTGGTTTGGCTCCGGGACACCAAGCCAAAAACATTCAGTACTTC. It specifies CASGLAPGHQAKNIQYF.